This is a list of T cell receptor beta chains from one sample in a study of T-cell memory formation after mild COVID-19. MiXCR was run by TCRdb on the 5' RACE reads, yielding one entry per CDR3 protein. The sample includes approximately 480,000 distinct CDR3 sequences, 15% to 20% of them seen just once. Sequencing was carried out using PBMCs or a T cell subset sorted from them (not recorded which). These receptors all come from an adult woman who had mild COVID-19 (a few samples of this study predate the infection). Cell type and time point are not known. Both conserved end residues are part of each CDR3. The D gene is left open where the match is weak. Some rows mark clone size as missing; the rest say once, few, many or name a class of expanded clone.

once	TRBV9	TRBJ2-7	TRBD1	CASSAQGAGSYEQYF	TGTGCCAGCAGCGCACAGGGGGCAGGATCCTACGAGCAGTACTTC
.	TRBV20-1	TRBJ1-2	.	CSAPTGVWGGYTF	TGCAGTGCCCCCACGGGGGTTTGGGGTGGCTACACCTTC
many	TRBV12-3/TRBV12-4	TRBJ2-1	TRBD1	CASTRQGNEQFF	TGTGCCAGCACTAGACAGGGCAATGAGCAGTTCTTC
few	TRBV6-2/TRBV6-3	TRBJ2-1	.	CASSRGKRNEQFF	TGTGCCAGCTCTAGAGGGAAGCGCAATGAGCAGTTCTTC
.	TRBV5-6	TRBJ2-1	.	CASSRPFIEQFF	TGTGCCAGCAGTCGGCCTTTCATAGAGCAGTTCTTC
few	TRBV4-1	TRBJ1-2	TRBD1	CASSQAAPGQGGIGYTF	TGCGCCAGCAGCCAGGCAGCCCCGGGACAGGGAGGGATTGGCTACACCTTC
many	TRBV12-3/TRBV12-4	TRBJ1-6	.	CASSSGGNNNSPLHF	TGTGCCAGCAGCTCCGGGGGGAACAATAATTCACCCCTCCACTTT
.	TRBV29-1	TRBJ1-5	.	CSVAQGLGNQPQHF	TGCAGCGTTGCCCAGGGTTTAGGCAATCAGCCCCAGCATTTT
.	TRBV6-1	TRBJ1-2	.	CASIDRPYGYTF	TGTGCCAGCATTGACAGGCCCTATGGCTACACCTTC
.	TRBV3-1	TRBJ1-2	.	CASTHGSSNYGYTF	TGTGCCAGCACCCACGGATCCTCTAACTATGGCTACACCTTC
few	TRBV7-8	TRBJ2-5	.	CASSLGLAVSRRQETQYF	TGTGCCAGCAGCTTAGGGCTAGCCGTTTCTAGAAGGCAAGAGACCCAGTACTTC
.	TRBV6-5	TRBJ2-1	.	CASSYRGNSYNEQFF	TGTGCCAGCAGTTACCGAGGGAACTCCTACAATGAGCAGTTCTTC
.	TRBV7-3	TRBJ2-2	.	CASSLNLYTGELFF	TGTGCCAGCAGCTTAAATTTATACACCGGGGAGCTGTTTTTT
.	TRBV12-3/TRBV12-4	TRBJ2-3	.	CASSFGSGRSDTQYF	TGTGCCAGCAGTTTCGGGTCAGGGAGATCAGATACGCAGTATTTT
many	TRBV7-8	TRBJ2-2	.	CASSYQDRNTGELFF	TGTGCCAGCAGCTACCAGGACAGAAACACCGGGGAGCTGTTTTTT
.	TRBV7-8	TRBJ1-1	.	CASSLGPVGRMNTEAFF	TGTGCCAGCAGCTTAGGCCCCGTCGGACGGATGAACACTGAAGCTTTCTTT